A selection of T cell receptor beta chains follows, all from one sample in a study of cytomegalovirus exposure and HLA in healthy donors. Generated by immunoSEQ multiplex PCR, the TCRdb table keeps only in-frame clones and is missing some. The sample carries about 150,000 clones, roughly 80% recorded once. Specimen: PBMCs. These receptors were collected from a male donor in good health and CMV-seronegative. CDR3s include the opening cysteine and the closing phenylalanine or tryptophan. A D gene is named only where the DNA matches it firmly. Expanded clones get a size class; other rows say once, few or many, or leave the size out.

d_call clone_size j_call v_call cdr3_length cdr3_aa cdr3_nt
. . TRBJ1-2 TRBV28 15 CASSFHGGDLYGYTF TGTGCCAGCAGTTTTCATGGGGGCGACCTCTATGGCTACACCTTC
TRBD2 few TRBJ2-2 TRBV6-5 15 CASSYSGRATGELFF TGTGCCAGCAGTTATAGCGGGAGGGCCACCGGGGAGCTGTTTTTT
. . TRBJ2-1 TRBV27 15 CASSLGSPSYNEQFF TGTGCCAGCAGTTTAGGGAGCCCCTCCTACAATGAGCAGTTCTTC
TRBD2 . TRBJ2-2 TRBV27 16 CASSSGLAGDTGELFF TGTGCCAGCAGTTCGGGACTAGCGGGAGACACCGGGGAGCTGTTTTTT
. . TRBJ1-4 TRBV4-2 18 CASSLKGGGGAGDEKLFF TGTGCCAGCAGCCTCAAAGGCGGTGGAGGGGCGGGAGATGAAAAACTGTTTTTT
TRBD2 . TRBJ2-1 TRBV6-1 16 CASSGTSGGAGPRQFF TGTGCCAGCAGTGGGACTAGCGGGGGGGCCGGCCCTCGGCAGTTCTTC
TRBD1 . TRBJ2-1 TRBV19 12 CASSPTGPEQFF TGTGCCAGTAGTCCGACAGGGCCTGAGCAGTTCTTC
TRBD1 . TRBJ1-6 TRBV5-6 15 CASSLGTGEGSPLHF TGTGCCAGCAGCTTGGGGACAGGGGAGGGATCACCCCTCCACTTT
. . TRBJ2-1 TRBV5-1 15 CASSLVAEAYNEQFF TGCGCCAGCAGCTTGGTAGCGGAAGCCTACAATGAGCAGTTCTTC
. . TRBJ1-1 TRBV9 13 CASSVEGGTEAFF TGTGCCAGCAGCGTAGAGGGAGGGACTGAAGCTTTCTTT
. . TRBJ2-5 TRBV18 15 CASSLRLDLQETQYF TGTGCCAGCTCACTTCGACTAGACCTCCAAGAGACCCAGTACTTC
TRBD1 . TRBJ1-3 TRBV5-1 16 CASSPGQELSGNTIYF TGCGCCAGCAGCCCAGGACAGGAACTCTCTGGAAACACCATATATTTT
. few TRBJ2-5 TRBV15 14 CATSRDPGGETQYF TGTGCCACCAGCAGAGATCCGGGCGGGGAGACCCAGTACTTC
TRBD1 . TRBJ2-2 TRBV4-1 13 CASSPDRVRELFF TGCGCCAGCAGCCCGGACAGGGTTCGGGAGCTGTTTTTT
. . TRBJ2-7 TRBV9 14 CASSVDGAGGEQYF TGTGCCAGCAGCGTAGACGGTGCGGGTGGCGAGCAGTACTTC
TRBD1 . TRBJ1-5 TRBV28 13 CASSGQVRQPQHF TGTGCCAGCTCCGGACAGGTCCGGCAGCCCCAGCATTTT
. . TRBJ2-7 TRBV27 15 CASAEQGRPSDEQYF TGTGCCAGCGCCGAACAGGGGAGGCCCTCGGACGAGCAGTACTTC
. . TRBJ1-4 TRBV28 15 CASRAGEMTNEKLFF TGTGCCAGCAGAGCCGGGGAGATGACTAATGAAAAACTGTTTTTT
. . TRBJ2-7 TRBV12-5 12 CASGFEGYEQYF TGTGCTAGTGGTTTTGAGGGCTACGAGCAGTACTTC
. . TRBJ2-7 TRBV4-3 13 CASSPDQGYEQYF TGCGCCAGCAGCCCCGATCAGGGGTACGAGCAGTACTTC
. . TRBJ2-1 TRBV27 12 CASMSSYNEQFF TGTGCCAGCATGAGCTCCTACAATGAGCAGTTCTTC
TRBD2 . TRBJ2-2 TRBV19 15 CASSIRGGHTGELFF TGTGCCAGTAGTATCCGGGGGGGCCACACCGGGGAGCTGTTTTTT
. . TRBJ2-2 TRBV11-3 15 CASSLEGLDTGELFF TGTGCCAGCAGCTTAGAGGGACTGGACACCGGGGAGCTGTTTTTT
. . TRBJ2-7 TRBV4-1 13 CASSHATGYEQYF TGCGCCAGCAGCCATGCGACTGGCTACGAGCAGTACTTC
. . TRBJ2-3 TRBV6-5 14 CASSYAGSTDTQYF TGTGCCAGCAGTTATGCAGGGAGCACAGATACGCAGTATTTT
. . TRBJ1-2 TRBV21-1 15 CASSKGVETNYGYTF TGTGCCAGCAGCAAAGGGGTGGAGACGAACTATGGCTACACCTTC
. . TRBJ2-2 TRBV6-5 16 CASSYSRPANTGELFF TGTGCCAGCAGTTACTCGAGGCCAGCTAACACCGGGGAGCTGTTTTTT
. . TRBJ2-3 TRBV14 16 CASSLRPSQLTDTQYF TGTGCCAGCAGCCTTAGACCCTCACAGCTCACAGATACGCAGTATTTT
. . TRBJ2-7 TRBV6-4 14 CASSMQGGSYEQYF TGTGCCAGCAGTATGCAGGGGGGATCCTACGAGCAGTACTTC
TRBD1 . TRBJ2-2 TRBV18 14 CASSPGQGSGELFF TGTGCCAGCTCACCGGGACAGGGGTCCGGGGAGCTGTTTTTT
TRBD2 . TRBJ2-7 TRBV19 14 CASSISGSAYEQYF TGTGCCAGTAGTATAAGCGGGAGTGCCTACGAGCAGTACTTC
TRBD2 . TRBJ2-1 TRBV28 15 CASSLPGTSFNEQFF TGTGCCAGCAGTTTACCCGGGACTAGCTTCAATGAGCAGTTCTTC
TRBD1 once TRBJ2-7 TRBV27 13 CASSTSTGGEQYF TGTGCCAGCAGTACAAGCACAGGGGGCGAGCAGTACTTC
. . TRBJ1-5 TRBV4-1 17 CASSQDPVPGGNQPQHF TGCGCCAGCAGCCAAGATCCGGTACCCGGGGGCAATCAGCCCCAGCATTTT
TRBD1 . TRBJ1-1 TRBV19 13 CASSPTTGPEAFF TGTGCCAGTAGTCCGACGACAGGGCCTGAAGCTTTCTTT
. . TRBJ2-4 TRBV4-1 12 CASSQDYSIQYF TGCGCCAGCAGCCAAGATTACAGCATTCAGTACTTC
TRBD1 . TRBJ2-7 TRBV2 14 CASKAGTGLREQYF TGTGCCAGCAAGGCTGGGACAGGGCTACGCGAGCAGTACTTC
. . TRBJ2-7 TRBV19 14 CASKQGEESSEQYF TGTGCCAGTAAACAGGGAGAGGAGAGTTCCGAGCAGTACTTC
TRBD2 few TRBJ2-1 TRBV19 15 CASLSAGLAINEQFF TGTGCCAGTCTCTCAGCGGGACTAGCAATCAATGAGCAGTTCTTC
. . TRBJ1-1 TRBV5-4 13 CASSLGRNTEAFF TGTGCCAGCAGCTTGGGCAGGAATACTGAAGCTTTCTTT
. . TRBJ1-1 TRBV9 15 CASSVLVDRGSEAFF TGTGCCAGCAGCGTATTAGTGGACAGAGGCTCTGAAGCTTTCTTT
. . TRBJ1-3 TRBV19 14 CASIASGAGNTIYF TGTGCCAGTATAGCCTCGGGGGCTGGAAACACCATATATTTT
. . TRBJ1-2 TRBV25-1 12 CASSVGLGGYTF TGTGCCAGCAGTGTGGGGCTGGGTGGCTACACCTTC
. . TRBJ2-1 TRBV7-8 13 CASSPQQYNEQFF TGTGCCAGCAGCCCCCAACAGTACAATGAGCAGTTCTTC
TRBD2 . TRBJ2-1 TRBV14 14 CASSRSGGYNEQFF TGTGCCAGCAGCCGTAGCGGGGGCTACAATGAGCAGTTCTTC
TRBD1 once TRBJ2-7 TRBV28 14 CASRVSTGGSEQYF TGTGCCAGCAGAGTCTCCACAGGGGGCAGTGAGCAGTACTTC
. once TRBJ1-1 TRBV7-8 14 CASSFDRQASEAFF TGTGCCAGCAGCTTTGACCGACAGGCAAGTGAAGCTTTCTTT
. . TRBJ1-2 TRBV6-5 16 CASSYQAGTTFYGYTF TGTGCCAGCAGTTACCAAGCCGGGACAACTTTCTATGGCTACACCTTC
TRBD1 . TRBJ2-3 TRBV6-4 14 CASSDSQGADTQYF TGTGCCAGCAGTGACTCACAGGGGGCAGATACGCAGTATTTT
TRBD1 few TRBJ2-5 TRBV9 14 CASSDRQGGETQYF TGTGCCAGCAGCGATAGACAGGGGGGAGAGACCCAGTACTTC
TRBD1 . TRBJ1-1 TRBV4-1 20 CASSPLNLRDRGVLNTEAFF TGCGCCAGCAGCCCCCTGAACCTCCGGGACAGGGGGGTTCTGAACACTGAAGCTTTCTTT